This TCR beta chain originates from a study of post-analysis software for immune sequencing data. TCR beta cDNA libraries included unique molecular identifiers. Approximately 550,000 cDNA molecules came from about 1 to 10 million T cells. TCRdb reprocessed the PCR reads with MiXCR, giving one entry per CDR3 protein. The sample has approximately 160,000 distinct CDR3 sequences; 30% are singletons. Regarding this clonotype: The target antigen is unknown.

Study-wide results and limits: With TRBV5-6, TRBV5-1 and TRBV20-1 included, 4 or 5 TRBV segments were more frequent in patients than in controls. Multiple sclerosis patients showed significantly lower normalized Chao1 diversity than controls did.

V was pared by 7 bases and J by 3 bases, with 13 bases of the junction left unmatched. The CDR3 runs 16 residues. The V and J genes are TRBV12-3 or TRBV12-4 and TRBJ1-1; 8 positions match TRBD1. The sequenced sample consisted of blood. The TCR comes from a girl between 10 and 17 years old with multiple sclerosis. The CDR3 sequence is CASNGGGQGRYTEAFF. DNA of the CDR3: TGTGCCAGCAATGGGGGAGGACAGGGAAGATACACTGAAGCTTTCTTT.